This T cell receptor beta chain was recovered during a study of preoperative IRX-2 immunotherapy in early breast cancer. The sample's treatment: preoperative locoregional IRX-2 cytokine immunotherapy. Patients received preoperative, locoregional IRX-2 cytokine immunotherapy in a phase Ib study. V trimming: 0 bases; J trimming: 4 bases; junction bases outside the gene matches: 4. The CDR3 length is 15 residues. CDR1 and CDR2 from the germline V gene are MNHNS and SASEGT. Sequencing used immunoSEQ multiplex PCR; TCRdb keeps in-frame clones, though not all of them. The repertoire has approximately 26,000 clones, approximately 81% of them found once; the top ten carry less than 7%.

The sequence was obtained from a human donor with breast cancer. Source: lymph node tissue, taken after IRX-2 immunotherapy. The chain combines TRBV6-1 with TRBJ2-7; 9 nucleotides align to TRBD1. The CDR3 spells CASSEATGGEYEQYF. In DNA, the CDR3 is TGTGCCAGCAGTGAAGCCACAGGGGGCGAGTACGAGCAGTACTTC.